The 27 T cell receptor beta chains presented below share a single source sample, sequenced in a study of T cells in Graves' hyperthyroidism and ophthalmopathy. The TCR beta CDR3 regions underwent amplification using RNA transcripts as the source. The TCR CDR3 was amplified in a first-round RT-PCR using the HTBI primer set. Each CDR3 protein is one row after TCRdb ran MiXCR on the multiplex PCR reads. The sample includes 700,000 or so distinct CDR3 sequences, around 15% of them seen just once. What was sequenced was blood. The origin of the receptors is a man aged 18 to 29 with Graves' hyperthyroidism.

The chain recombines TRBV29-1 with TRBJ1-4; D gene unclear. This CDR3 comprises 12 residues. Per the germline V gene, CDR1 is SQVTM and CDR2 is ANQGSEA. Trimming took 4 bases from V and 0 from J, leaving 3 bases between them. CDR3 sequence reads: CSVGATNEKLFF. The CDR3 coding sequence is TGCAGCGTTGGGGCAACTAATGAAAAACTGTTTTTT. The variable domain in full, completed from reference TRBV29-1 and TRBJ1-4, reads SAVISQKPSRDICQRGTSLTIQCQVDSQVTMMFWYRQQPGQSLTLIATANQGSEATYESGFVIDKFPISRPNLTFSTLTVSNMSPEDSSIYLCSVGATNEKLFFGSGTQLSVL.

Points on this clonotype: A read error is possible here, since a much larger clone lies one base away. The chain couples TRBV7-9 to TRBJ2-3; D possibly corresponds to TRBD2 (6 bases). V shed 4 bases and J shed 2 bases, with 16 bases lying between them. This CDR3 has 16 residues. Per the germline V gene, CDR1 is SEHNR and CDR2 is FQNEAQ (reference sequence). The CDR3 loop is CASSSTGVGHTDTQYF. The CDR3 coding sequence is TGTGCCAGCAGCTCTACGGGGGTCGGTCACACAGATACGCAGTATTTT.

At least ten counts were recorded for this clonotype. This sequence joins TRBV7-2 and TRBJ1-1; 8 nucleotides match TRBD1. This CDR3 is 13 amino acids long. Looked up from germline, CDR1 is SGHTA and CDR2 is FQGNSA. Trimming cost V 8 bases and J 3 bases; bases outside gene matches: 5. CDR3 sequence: CASSPDRDTEAFF. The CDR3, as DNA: TGTGCCAGCTCCCCGGACAGGGACACTGAAGCTTTCTTT.

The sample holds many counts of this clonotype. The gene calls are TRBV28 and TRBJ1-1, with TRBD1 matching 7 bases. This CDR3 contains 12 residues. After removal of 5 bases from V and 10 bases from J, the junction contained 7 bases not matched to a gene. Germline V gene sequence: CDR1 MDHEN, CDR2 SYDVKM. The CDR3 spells CASSRQGLRAFF. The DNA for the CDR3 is TGTGCCAGCAGTCGACAGGGACTTAGAGCTTTCTTT.

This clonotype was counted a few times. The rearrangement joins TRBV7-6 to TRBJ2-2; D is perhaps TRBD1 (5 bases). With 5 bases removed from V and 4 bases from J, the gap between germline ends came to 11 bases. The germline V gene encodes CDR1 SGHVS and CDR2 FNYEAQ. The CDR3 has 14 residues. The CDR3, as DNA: TGTGCCAGCAGCCTTCCAGGGTCCACCGGGGAGCTGTTTTTT. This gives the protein CASSLPGSTGELFF.

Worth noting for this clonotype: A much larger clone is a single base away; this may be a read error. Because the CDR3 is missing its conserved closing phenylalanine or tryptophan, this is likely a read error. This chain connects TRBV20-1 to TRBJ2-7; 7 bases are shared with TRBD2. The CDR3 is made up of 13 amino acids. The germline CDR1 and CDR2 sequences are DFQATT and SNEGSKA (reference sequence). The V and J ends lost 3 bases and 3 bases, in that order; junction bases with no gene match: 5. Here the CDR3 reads CSAREGGFYEQYL. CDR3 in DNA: TGCAGTGCTAGGGAGGGAGGGTTCTACGAGCAGTACCTC.

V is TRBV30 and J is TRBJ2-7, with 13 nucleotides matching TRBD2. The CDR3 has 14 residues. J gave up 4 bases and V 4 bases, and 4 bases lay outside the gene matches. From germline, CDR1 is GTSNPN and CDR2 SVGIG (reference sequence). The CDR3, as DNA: TGTGCCTGGAAGACTAGCGGGAGGCTTTACGAGCAGTACTTC. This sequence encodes CAWKTSGRLYEQYF.

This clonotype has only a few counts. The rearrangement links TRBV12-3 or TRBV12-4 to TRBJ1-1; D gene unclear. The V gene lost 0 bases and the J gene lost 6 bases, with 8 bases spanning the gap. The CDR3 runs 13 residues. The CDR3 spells CASSLALGSEAFF. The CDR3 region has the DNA TGTGCCAGCAGTTTAGCGCTGGGATCTGAAGCTTTCTTT.

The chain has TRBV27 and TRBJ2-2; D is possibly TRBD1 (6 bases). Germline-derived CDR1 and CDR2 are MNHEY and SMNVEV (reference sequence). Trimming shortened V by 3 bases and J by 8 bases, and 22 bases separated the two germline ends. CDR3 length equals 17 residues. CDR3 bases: TGTGCCAGCAGTTTTGGGCCGGGACATAGCGTGTCAGGGGAGCTGTTTTTT. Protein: CASSFGPGHSVSGELFF.

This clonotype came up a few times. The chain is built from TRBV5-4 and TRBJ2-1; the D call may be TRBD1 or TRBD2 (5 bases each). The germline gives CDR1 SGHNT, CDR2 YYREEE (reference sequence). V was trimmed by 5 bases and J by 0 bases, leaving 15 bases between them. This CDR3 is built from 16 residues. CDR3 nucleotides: TGTGCCAGCAGGGGGGATCCCACTGTCTCCTACAATGAGCAGTTCTTC. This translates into CASRGDPTVSYNEQFF.

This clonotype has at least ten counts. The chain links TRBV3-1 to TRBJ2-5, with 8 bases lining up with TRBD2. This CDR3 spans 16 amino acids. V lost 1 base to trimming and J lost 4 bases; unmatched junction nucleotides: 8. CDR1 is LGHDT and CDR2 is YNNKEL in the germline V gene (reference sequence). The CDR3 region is CASSQALGLAGETQYF. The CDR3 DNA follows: TGTGCCAGCAGCCAAGCTTTAGGACTAGCCGGAGAGACCCAGTACTTC.

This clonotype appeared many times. CDR3 region: CASSSLGQGGETQYF. In DNA form, the CDR3 reads TGTGCCAGCAGTTCCCTGGGACAGGGTGGGGAGACCCAGTACTTC. J is TRBJ2-5 and V is TRBV28, with 9 nucleotides matching TRBD1. The V segment lost 4 bases and the J segment 5 bases; nucleotides outside the gene matches: 8. Germline V gives CDR1 MDHEN, CDR2 SYDVKM. This CDR3 has 15 amino acids. Filled out from reference TRBV28 and TRBJ2-5, the complete variable domain reads DVKVTQSSRYLVKRTGEKVFLECVQDMDHENMFWYRQDPGLGLRLIYFSYDVKMKEKGDIPEGYSVSREKKERFSLILESASTNQTSMYLCASSSLGQGGETQYFGPGTRLLVL.

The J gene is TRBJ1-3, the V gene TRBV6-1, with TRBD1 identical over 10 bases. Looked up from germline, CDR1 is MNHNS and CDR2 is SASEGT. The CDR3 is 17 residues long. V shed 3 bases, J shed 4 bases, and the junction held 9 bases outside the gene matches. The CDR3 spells CASSEFRTGGFGNTIYF. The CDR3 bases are TGTGCCAGCAGTGAGTTCAGGACAGGGGGATTCGGAAACACCATATATTTT.

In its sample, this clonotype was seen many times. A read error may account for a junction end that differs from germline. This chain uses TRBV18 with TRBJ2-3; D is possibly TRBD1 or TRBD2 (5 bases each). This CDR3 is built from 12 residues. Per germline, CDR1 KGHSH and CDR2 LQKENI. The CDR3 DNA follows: TGTGCCAGCTCCCCACAGGCGGGTACGCAGTATTTT. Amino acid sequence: CASSPQAGTQYF.

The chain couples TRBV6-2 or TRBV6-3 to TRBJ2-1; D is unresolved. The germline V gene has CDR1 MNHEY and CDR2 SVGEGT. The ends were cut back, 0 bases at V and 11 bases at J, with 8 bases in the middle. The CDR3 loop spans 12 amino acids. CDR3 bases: TGTGCCAGCAGTTACTCGGTCGATAAGCAGTTCTTC. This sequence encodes CASSYSVDKQFF.

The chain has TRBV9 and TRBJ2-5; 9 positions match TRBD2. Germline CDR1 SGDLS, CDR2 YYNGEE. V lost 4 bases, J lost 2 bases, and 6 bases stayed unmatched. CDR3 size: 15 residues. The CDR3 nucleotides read TGTGCCAGCAGCATGCGGGGGGGGGGACAAGAGACCCAGTACTTC. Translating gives CASSMRGGGQETQYF.

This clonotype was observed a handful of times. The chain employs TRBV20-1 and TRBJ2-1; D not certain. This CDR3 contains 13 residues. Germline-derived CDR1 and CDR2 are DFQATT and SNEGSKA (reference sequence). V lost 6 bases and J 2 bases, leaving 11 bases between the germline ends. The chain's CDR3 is CSATPGTYNEQFF. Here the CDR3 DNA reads TGCAGTGCAACGCCAGGCACCTACAATGAGCAGTTCTTC.

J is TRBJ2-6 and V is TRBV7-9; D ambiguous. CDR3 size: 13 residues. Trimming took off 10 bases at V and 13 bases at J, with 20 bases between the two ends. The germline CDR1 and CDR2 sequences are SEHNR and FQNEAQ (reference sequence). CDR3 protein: CAIFPRGLFVLTF. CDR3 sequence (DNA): TGTGCCATCTTCCCTAGAGGCCTCTTTGTCCTGACTTTC.

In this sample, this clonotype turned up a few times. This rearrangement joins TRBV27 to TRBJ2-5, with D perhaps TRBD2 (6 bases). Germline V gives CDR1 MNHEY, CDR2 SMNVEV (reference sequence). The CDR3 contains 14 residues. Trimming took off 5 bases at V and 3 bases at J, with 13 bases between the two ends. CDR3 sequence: CASSPSVAEETQYF. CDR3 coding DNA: TGTGCCAGCAGTCCCTCAGTAGCGGAAGAGACCCAGTACTTC.

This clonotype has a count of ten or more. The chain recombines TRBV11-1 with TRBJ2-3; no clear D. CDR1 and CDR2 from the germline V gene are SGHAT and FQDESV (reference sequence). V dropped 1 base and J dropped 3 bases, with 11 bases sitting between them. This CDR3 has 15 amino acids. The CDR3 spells CASSLEARGTDTQYF. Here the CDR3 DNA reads TGTGCCAGCAGCTTAGAGGCCCGTGGGACAGATACGCAGTATTTT. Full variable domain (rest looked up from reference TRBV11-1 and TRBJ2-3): EAEVAQSPRYKITEKSQAVAFWCDPISGHATLYWYRQILGQGPELLVQFQDESVVDDSQLPKDRFSAERLKGVDSTLKIQPAELGDSAMYLCASSLEARGTDTQYFGPGTRLTVL.

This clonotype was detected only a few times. CDR3 loop: CASSFTGSNTGELFF. The DNA of the CDR3 is TGTGCCAGCAGTTTCACAGGTTCGAACACCGGGGAGCTGTTTTTT. The rearrangement joins TRBV28 to TRBJ2-2; possibly TRBD1 for D (5 bases). This CDR3 has 15 residues. Germline CDR1 and CDR2: MDHEN and SYDVKM. V lost 3 bases to trimming and J lost 0 bases, with 8 bases between them.

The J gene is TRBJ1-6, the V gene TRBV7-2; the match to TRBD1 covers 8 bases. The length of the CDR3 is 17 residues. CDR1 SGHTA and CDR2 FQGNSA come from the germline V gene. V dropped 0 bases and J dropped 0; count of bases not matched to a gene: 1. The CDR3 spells CASSLAQGASYNSPLHF. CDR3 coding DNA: TGTGCCAGCAGCTTAGCTCAGGGGGCCTCCTATAATTCACCCCTCCACTTT.

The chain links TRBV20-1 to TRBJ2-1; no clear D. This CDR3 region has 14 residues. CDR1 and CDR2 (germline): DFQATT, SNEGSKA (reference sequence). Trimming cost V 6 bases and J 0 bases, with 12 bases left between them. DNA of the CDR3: TGCAGTGCCCTCAGATTGGGCTCCTACAATGAGCAGTTCTTC. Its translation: CSALRLGSYNEQFF.

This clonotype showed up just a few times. CDR3 in DNA: TGTGCCAGCAGACTCCGGGACCTTACCGAAGCTTTCTTT. It specifies CASRLRDLTEAFF. This chain links TRBV28 with TRBJ1-1, with D possibly being TRBD1 (5 bases). V dropped 6 bases and J dropped 8 bases, with 16 bases sitting between them. The CDR3 spans 13 residues. The germline gives CDR1 MDHEN, CDR2 SYDVKM.

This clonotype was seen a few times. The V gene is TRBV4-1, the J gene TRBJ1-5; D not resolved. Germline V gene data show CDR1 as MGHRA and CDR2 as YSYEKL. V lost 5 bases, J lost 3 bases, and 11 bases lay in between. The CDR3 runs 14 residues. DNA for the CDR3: TGCGCCAGCAGCGAAGGACCGAACAATCAGCCCCAGCATTTT. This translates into CASSEGPNNQPQHF.

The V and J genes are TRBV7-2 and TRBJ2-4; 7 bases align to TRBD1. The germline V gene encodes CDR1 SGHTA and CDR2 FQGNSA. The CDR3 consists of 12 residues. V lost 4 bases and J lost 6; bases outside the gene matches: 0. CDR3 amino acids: CASSSGGNIQYF. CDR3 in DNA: TGTGCCAGCAGCTCAGGGGGAAACATTCAGTACTTC.

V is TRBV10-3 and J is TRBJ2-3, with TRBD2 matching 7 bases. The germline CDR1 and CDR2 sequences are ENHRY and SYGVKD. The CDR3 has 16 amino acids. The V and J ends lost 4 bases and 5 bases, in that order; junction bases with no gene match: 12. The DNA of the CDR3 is TGTGCCATCAGTGTGGGGTCTAGCGGAACCCAAGATACGCAGTATTTT. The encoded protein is CAISVGSSGTQDTQYF.